This T cell receptor (beta chain) was recorded in a study of cytomegalovirus exposure and HLA in healthy donors. CDR3 length equals 14 residues. The V end was cut by 6 bases, the J end by 6 bases, with 17 bases between. CDR1 MDHEN and CDR2 SYDVKM come from the germline V gene. The PCR had 60 Vbeta and 13 Jbeta primers. Clones were read by immunoSEQ multiplex PCR, and TCRdb kept only the in-frame ones, dropping some. This sample has over 95,000 clones, with under 85% found just once. Sequencing was performed on PBMCs. The J gene is TRBJ2-5, the V gene TRBV28, with D maybe TRBD2 (7 bases). This TCR was sampled from a middle-aged man in good health and CMV-seropositive. Here the CDR3 reads CASSKPGGPKTQYF. CDR3 nucleotides: TGTGCCAGCAGCAAGCCGGGGGGCCCAAAGACCCAGTACTTC.